Shown below are 25 T cell receptor beta chains from a single sample sequenced in a study of cytomegalovirus exposure and HLA in healthy donors. The PCR ran on 60 Vbeta and 13 Jbeta primers. The repertoire was sequenced with immunoSEQ multiplex PCR; TCRdb's copy has only in-frame clones and lacks some. The sample lists 65,000 to 75,000 clones; about 80% were seen once. Sequencing was carried out using PBMCs. All receptors derive from a man in his fifties or sixties in good health and CMV-seronegative.

This rearrangement joins TRBV27 to TRBJ2-1; 8 bases align to TRBD2. Unmatched junction bases numbered 8, after V lost 6 bases and J lost 7 bases. Looked up from germline, CDR1 is MNHEY and CDR2 is SMNVEV (reference sequence). The CDR3 has 14 amino acids. The CDR3 coding sequence is TGTGCCAGCAGCGAGCGGGAGTGGGCTAATGAGCAGTTCTTC. This translates into CASSEREWANEQFF.

The rearrangement joins TRBV2 to TRBJ2-3, with a possible D match to TRBD2 (7 bases). CDR1 is SNHLY, CDR2 FYNNEI, per germline. The CDR3 spans 13 residues. The V gene lost 9 bases and the J gene lost 5 bases, with 15 bases spanning the gap. As DNA, the CDR3 is TGTGCCAGGGGGGGGCTGATTGGAGATACGCAGTATTTT. Translating gives CARGGLIGDTQYF.

The rearrangement links TRBV6-5 to TRBJ2-7, with 8 bases fitting TRBD1. The germline gives CDR1 MNHEY, CDR2 SVGAGI. The CDR3 length is 14 residues. V was pared by 8 bases and J by 0 bases, with 6 bases of the junction left unmatched. This CDR3 reads CASSRTGNSYEQYF. CDR3 bases: TGTGCCAGCTCCAGGACAGGGAACTCCTACGAGCAGTACTTC.

The chain couples TRBV6-1 to TRBJ1-1, with D unclear. Germline-derived CDR1 and CDR2 are MNHNS and SASEGT. The CDR3 covers 14 residues. The V gene lost 8 bases and the J gene lost 4 bases, with 17 bases spanning the gap. This chain's CDR3 is CASSMRGDSTEAFF. CDR3 sequence (DNA): TGTGCCAGCTCCATGCGGGGAGATAGCACTGAAGCTTTCTTT.

The chain carries TRBV5-4 and TRBJ2-5; the D is unclear. The germline gives CDR1 SGHNT, CDR2 YYREEE (reference sequence). Deletions cut 2 bases from V and 4 bases from J, with 6 bases between. The CDR3 runs 12 residues. The DNA of the CDR3 is TGTGCCAGCAGCTTCTCCTTAGAGACCCAGTACTTC. As protein: CASSFSLETQYF.

The gene calls are TRBV7-2 and TRBJ1-2, with 7 bases that match TRBD1. The CDR3 length is 14 residues. The germline V gene has CDR1 SGHTA and CDR2 FQGNSA. V was pared by 4 bases and J by 2 bases, with 4 bases of the junction left unmatched. The CDR3 DNA follows: TGTGCCAGCAGCTCACGGACAGGAAACTATGGCTACACCTTC. This translates into CASSSRTGNYGYTF.

The rearrangement joins TRBV6-1 to TRBJ2-7; weak D call: TRBD1 (5 bases). Germline V CDR1 and CDR2: MNHNS, SASEGT. The CDR3 covers 15 residues. With 1 base removed from V and 1 base from J, the gap between germline ends came to 11 bases. In DNA, the CDR3 is TGTGCCAGCAGTGAAGGGGCGCCAGGGTCCTACGAGCAGTACTTC. This encodes CASSEGAPGSYEQYF.

The chain uses TRBV4-3 and TRBJ2-7, with D unclear. Trimming took 0 bases from V and 0 from J, leaving 6 bases between them. The length of the CDR3 is 14 residues. The germline V gene has CDR1 LGHNA and CDR2 YSLEER. The CDR3 protein is CASSQEARSYEQYF. The CDR3 nucleotides are TGCGCCAGCAGCCAAGAGGCTCGCTCCTACGAGCAGTACTTC.

The chain employs TRBV4-1 and TRBJ2-7; D gene unclear. CDR3 length: 13 amino acids. Trimming left V 0 bases short and J 7 bases short, with 10 bases between. Germline assignment: CDR1 MGHRA and CDR2 YSYEKL. The CDR3 DNA sequence: TGCGCCAGCAGCCAAGATAGAGACGGGGAGCAGTACTTC. This translates into CASSQDRDGEQYF.

The chain employs TRBV4-3 and TRBJ1-5; no definite D call. Trimming stripped 1 base from V and 3 bases from J, with 13 bases between. The CDR3 has 16 amino acids. Germline CDR1 and CDR2: LGHNA and YSLEER. DNA of the CDR3: TGCGCCAGCAGCCAAGGTCGGGGTAGTTACAATCAGCCCCAGCATTTT. It codes for CASSQGRGSYNQPQHF.

V gene TRBV6-6 combines with J gene TRBJ2-1; 11 nucleotides match TRBD2. Unmatched junction bases numbered 5, after V lost 4 bases and J lost 12 bases. CDR1 and CDR2 (germline): MNHNY, SVGAGI (reference sequence). The CDR3 is made up of 13 amino acids. CDR3 region: CASSLGLAVRQFF. CDR3 in DNA: TGTGCCAGCAGTTTGGGACTAGCGGTGAGGCAGTTCTTC.

In nucleotides, the CDR3 is TGTGCCAGTAGCCCCGACAGGGACTATGGCTACACCTTC. Protein: CASSPDRDYGYTF. The chain combines TRBV19 with TRBJ1-2; 7 bases match TRBD1. Germline loops: CDR1 LNHDA, CDR2 SQIVND (reference sequence). This CDR3 region has 13 residues. Trimming removed 6 bases from V and 3 bases from J; junction bases left unmatched: 4.

The V and J genes are TRBV11-2 and TRBJ1-2, with 7 bases lining up with TRBD1. V dropped 5 bases and J dropped 14; count of bases not matched to a gene: 17. This CDR3 contains 14 residues. Germline lookup yields CDR1 SGHAT and CDR2 FQNNGV. The CDR3 coding sequence is TGTGCCAGCAGCCCCGGAGTAGGGGGCAGTTTGGGTACCTTC. It is translated as CASSPGVGGSLGTF.

The chain employs TRBV27 and TRBJ2-7, with D tentatively TRBD1 (5 bases). The germline gives CDR1 MNHEY, CDR2 SMNVEV (reference sequence). The V end lost 6 bases, the J end lost 3 bases, and 18 bases lay between the germline ends. The CDR3 sequence is 15 residues long. In DNA, the CDR3 is TGTGCCAGCAGGCTTCGACAGTTCCAAAACTACGAGCAGTACTTC. Amino acids: CASRLRQFQNYEQYF.

The chain couples TRBV15 to TRBJ1-4; D possibly corresponds to TRBD1 (5 bases). The CDR3 has 15 residues. The V gene lost 2 bases and the J gene lost 3 bases, with 10 bases spanning the gap. Looked up from germline, CDR1 is LNHNV and CDR2 is YYDKDF (reference sequence). This CDR3 is CATSRRGSANEKLFF. The CDR3 coding sequence is TGTGCCACCAGCAGAAGGGGTTCGGCTAATGAAAAACTGTTTTTT.

This chain links TRBV5-1 with TRBJ2-7, with D possibly matching TRBD2 (6 bases). Germline V gene data show CDR1 as SGHRS and CDR2 as YFSETQ. CDR3 length: 12 amino acids. Between the trimmed V and J ends, which lost 6 bases and 7 bases, there was a span of 14 bases. The CDR3 here is CASNRGSQEQYF. CDR3 sequence (DNA): TGCGCCAGCAACCGGGGGTCTCAGGAGCAGTACTTC.

V usage is TRBV27 and J usage is TRBJ2-6; possible D gene TRBD1, 5 bases. V lost 6 bases, J lost 2 bases, and 17 bases lay in between. The V gene's germline CDR1 is MNHEY and CDR2 SMNVEV (reference sequence). The length of the CDR3 is 17 residues. The CDR3 DNA sequence: TGTGCCAGCAGGACGGTGTCAGGGAAGGCTGGGGCCAACGTCCTGACTTTC. Translating gives CASRTVSGKAGANVLTF.

The J gene is TRBJ2-1, the V gene TRBV18; 11 positions agree with TRBD2. V shed 1 base and J 12 bases; nucleotides not matched to a gene: 2. Germline CDR1 reads KGHSH; CDR2 reads LQKENI. The CDR3 has 13 amino acids. The CDR3 spells CASSPLAGGVQFF. The CDR3, as DNA: TGTGCCAGCTCACCACTAGCGGGAGGGGTGCAGTTCTTC. The full variable domain, its missing parts supplied by reference TRBV18 and TRBJ2-1, is NAGVMQNPRHLVRRRGQEARLRCSPMKGHSHVYWYRQLPEEGLKFMVYLQKENIIDESGMPKERFSAEFPKEGPSILRIQQVVRGDSAAYFCASSPLAGGVQFFGPGTRLTVL.

The chain recombines TRBV6-5 with TRBJ1-2; unclear D gene. The V end was cut by 8 bases, the J end by 4 bases, with 17 bases between. Germline V lookup: CDR1 MNHEY, CDR2 SVGAGI. The CDR3 consists of 14 residues. The CDR3: CASGVPGGPYGYTF. The CDR3 DNA reads TGTGCCAGCGGGGTCCCGGGAGGGCCCTATGGCTACACCTTC.

The V call is TRBV5-4, the J call TRBJ2-6; the match to TRBD1 covers 8 bases. The CDR3 is made up of 18 amino acids. Unmatched junction bases numbered 9, after V lost 4 bases and J lost 0 bases. The V gene's germline CDR1 is SGHNT and CDR2 YYREEE (reference sequence). The CDR3 protein is CASSPYWTGRSGANVLTF. CDR3 coding DNA: TGTGCCAGCAGCCCCTATTGGACAGGGCGCTCTGGGGCCAACGTCCTGACTTTC.

This clone was counted between two and nine times. In DNA form, the CDR3 reads TGTGCCAGCTCACCGTGGGGGAGGACAGATACGCAGTATTTT. Protein sequence: CASSPWGRTDTQYF. The V gene is TRBV18, the J gene TRBJ2-3, with D maybe TRBD2 (6 bases). The germline V gene encodes CDR1 KGHSH and CDR2 LQKENI. Trimming cost V 3 bases and J 3 bases, with 10 bases left between them. The CDR3 length is 14 residues.

This clone was detected a few times. The chain combines TRBV25-1 with TRBJ2-7; TRBD2 matches at 13 bases. This CDR3 is built from 16 residues. Trimming at V came to 0 bases and at J to 3 bases, leaving 2 bases not matched to a gene. Germline V gene lookup returns CDR1 MGHDK and CDR2 SYGVNS. The CDR3 loop reads CASSEYRTSGSYEQYF. CDR3 nucleotide sequence: TGTGCCAGCAGTGAATACAGGACTAGCGGGAGCTACGAGCAGTACTTC.

The chain couples TRBV6-6 to TRBJ2-7, with TRBD2 identical over 8 bases. J gave up 6 bases and V 2 bases, and 9 bases lay outside the gene matches. The CDR3 runs to 15 residues. Germline CDR1 MNHNY, CDR2 SVGAGI (reference sequence). The CDR3 DNA sequence: TGTGCCAGCAGTTACGTTATCGGGACTAGAAGCGAGCAGTACTTC. This translates into CASSYVIGTRSEQYF.

The rearrangement joins TRBV21-1 to TRBJ1-5; TRBD1 is taken as the D call from the table, unchecked against the DNA. TRBV21-1 is assigned pseudogene status. This CDR3 is built from 15 residues. In DNA form, the CDR3 reads TGTGCCAGCAGCAGCCCGGGGACATTCAATCAGCCCCAGCATTTT. Translation: CASSSPGTFNQPQHF.

The V call is TRBV5-4, the J call TRBJ2-1; 9 positions match TRBD2. This CDR3 is 15 amino acids long. CDR1 and CDR2 (germline): SGHNT, YYREEE (reference sequence). V dropped 4 bases and J dropped 4; count of bases not matched to a gene: 6. This CDR3 is CASSTDSGSYNEQFF. CDR3 sequence (DNA): TGTGCCAGCAGCACTGATAGCGGGAGTTACAATGAGCAGTTCTTC.